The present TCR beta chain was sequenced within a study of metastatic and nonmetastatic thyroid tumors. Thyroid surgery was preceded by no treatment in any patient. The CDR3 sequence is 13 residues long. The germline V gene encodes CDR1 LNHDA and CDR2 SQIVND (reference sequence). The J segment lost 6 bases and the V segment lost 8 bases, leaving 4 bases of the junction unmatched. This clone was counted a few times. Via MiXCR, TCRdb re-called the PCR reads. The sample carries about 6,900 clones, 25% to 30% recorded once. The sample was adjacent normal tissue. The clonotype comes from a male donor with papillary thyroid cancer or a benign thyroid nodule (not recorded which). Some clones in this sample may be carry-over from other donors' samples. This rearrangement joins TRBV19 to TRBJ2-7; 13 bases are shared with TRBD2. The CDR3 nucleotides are TGTGCCAGTGCCGGACTAGCGGGAGCCGAGCAGTACTTC. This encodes CASAGLAGAEQYF.